These T cell receptor beta chains were read from a single sample in a study of blood T cell repertoires in COVID-19. Some clones are missing from TCRdb's copy, which holds only in-frame ones; the method was immunoSEQ multiplex PCR. The data show a few hundred thousand clones, with more than 75% seen just once and more than 0.9% held by the top ten. The sequencing sample was made of PBMCs or T cells enriched from blood (not recorded which). The receptors come from a woman in her twenties or thirties who had recovered from COVID-19. The CDR3 runs from the conserved cysteine through the conserved F or W. Where a row states a size, it is once, few, many or the class of an expanded clone; other rows omit it.

clone size,J gene,V gene,CDR3 protein
-,TRBJ1-6,TRBV28,CASNTQPTVSSPLHF
few,TRBJ1-5,TRBV10-3,CAISEGQGGQPQHF
many,TRBJ1-6,TRBV4-3,CASSQQQGTYNSPLHF
-,TRBJ2-5,TRBV9,CASSAGGSFQETQYF
-,TRBJ1-2,TRBV11-2,CASSLDSGWAGGNYGYTF
few,TRBJ1-2,TRBV4-3,CASSQEQGTNYGYTF
-,TRBJ1-2,TRBV3-1/TRBV3-2,CASSQLYGYTF
-,TRBJ1-5,TRBV30,CAWSVLGQGVSNQPQHF
-,TRBJ2-1,TRBV19,CASSITVYGEQFF
few,TRBJ2-2,TRBV10-3,CATRGETNTGELFF
-,TRBJ2-5,TRBV5-6,CASSQRPRGWETQYF
-,TRBJ1-5,TRBV6-5,CASMMDGGNQPQHF
-,TRBJ2-7,TRBV9,CASSVGGTGSYEQYF
once,TRBJ1-2,TRBV24-1,CATSAGAWGYTF
-,TRBJ2-7,TRBV5-4,CASSFMGQANYEQYF
few,TRBJ1-5,TRBV5-7,CASSLVGGASKQPQHF
-,TRBJ2-1,TRBV4-3,CASSRRDFGSYNEQFF
once,TRBJ2-5,TRBV5-1,CASTIPLAGGQETQYF
-,TRBJ1-2,TRBV28,CATCRGTGYGYTF
-,TRBJ1-2,TRBV7-2,CASSLVGDSYGYTF
once,TRBJ2-1,TRBV11-2,CASRRTGSSYNEQFF
-,TRBJ1-1,TRBV28,CASSLFSQGEAFF
once,TRBJ2-5,TRBV28,CASSQGVETQYF
-,TRBJ2-7,TRBV18,CASSGGSYEQYF
-,TRBJ1-6,TRBV19,CATRTGASNSPLHF
-,TRBJ2-7,TRBV28,CASSFYRAPYGQYF
-,TRBJ2-5,TRBV4-1,CASSQDSGGAATFYF
-,TRBJ2-3,TRBV19,CASSMSRGGRTDTQYF
-,TRBJ1-2,TRBV11-2,CASSLPLGDRGGYTF
-,TRBJ2-1,TRBV11-3,CASSLDSSTYNEQFF
once,TRBJ1-2,TRBV7-2,CASSLGVARGYTF
-,TRBJ2-1,TRBV27,CASSSQGLAGNNEQFF
-,TRBJ1-4,TRBV5-1,CASSLGGWGQDEKLFF
-,TRBJ1-3,TRBV28,CASSFPSLRDSGNTIYF
-,TRBJ1-1,TRBV5-1,CASSPGQGDTEAFF
once,TRBJ1-2,TRBV19,CASRWTGGSGYTF
-,TRBJ2-2,TRBV3-1/TRBV3-2,CASSPIEPDRENTGELFF